These T cell receptor beta chains were read from a single sample in a study of T cell responses to AZD1222 COVID-19 vaccine. Measured with immunoSEQ multiplex PCR; TCRdb has only the in-frame clones, and not every one. The data contain 150,000 to 250,000 clones, just over 90% of them singletons. This specimen was peripheral blood, taken 28 days after the second AZD1222 dose. The receptors derive from an adult who received the AZD1222 COVID-19 vaccine. The CDR3 runs from the conserved cysteine through the conserved F or W. The order of the fields is D gene, J gene, clone size, V gene, CDR3 protein, CDR3 DNA. D genes are given only for firm matches. Clone sizes are given selectively: once, few, many, or a class where the clone is expanded.

>TRBD2|TRBJ2-1|NA|TRBV19
CASSTPGTSGSNEQFF
TGTGCCAGTAGTACCCCTGGGACTAGCGGTTCCAATGAGCAGTTCTTC
>NA|TRBJ2-1|NA|TRBV7-3
CASSERTSYGRNEQFF
TGTGCCAGCAGCGAACGTACTAGTTACGGTCGGAATGAGCAGTTCTTC
>TRBD1|TRBJ1-4|NA|TRBV7-9
CASSLRATGGNEKLFF
TGTGCCAGCAGCCTGCGTGCAACAGGGGGTAATGAAAAACTGTTTTTT
>NA|TRBJ1-2|once|TRBV7-2
CASSPQRSSPDGYTF
TGTGCCAGCAGCCCCCAGAGGTCGAGCCCCGATGGCTACACCTTC
>NA|TRBJ2-7|NA|TRBV18
CASSLGTASYEQYF
TGTGCCAGCTCCCTCGGGACGGCCTCCTACGAGCAGTACTTC
>NA|TRBJ2-5|NA|TRBV28
CASSRTAWGETQYF
TGTGCCAGCAGTCGGACAGCCTGGGGGGAGACCCAGTACTTC
>NA|TRBJ1-5|NA|TRBV19
CASSSGKGISNQPQHF
TGTGCCAGTAGTAGTGGGAAGGGAATTAGCAATCAGCCCCAGCATTTT
>TRBD1|TRBJ1-3|NA|TRBV2
CASGDDRVTFGNTIYF
TGTGCCAGCGGGGATGACAGGGTAACATTCGGAAACACCATATATTTT
>NA|TRBJ2-2|NA|TRBV27
CASSLWSGPNTGELFF
TGTGCCAGCAGTTTATGGTCCGGGCCGAACACCGGGGAGCTGTTTTTT
>TRBD1|TRBJ2-3|NA|TRBV5-1
CASSSPKGTGWSDTQYF
TGCGCCAGCAGCTCCCCGAAGGGGACAGGGTGGTCAGATACGCAGTATTTT
>TRBD1|TRBJ1-1|few|TRBV6-2/TRBV6-3
CASSWAQGKTFF
TGTGCCAGCAGTTGGGCACAGGGGAAAACTTTCTTT
>NA|TRBJ1-3|NA|TRBV13
CASSLNSIGNTIYF
TGTGCCAGCAGCTTAAATTCCATTGGAAACACCATATATTTT
>NA|TRBJ2-7|NA|TRBV11-2
CASSSSSAYSYEQYF
TGTGCCAGCAGCTCTTCTAGCGCTTACTCCTACGAGCAGTACTTC
>NA|TRBJ2-1|NA|TRBV28
CASSFLRDNEQFF
TGTGCCAGCAGTTTTTTGCGGGACAATGAGCAGTTCTTC
>NA|TRBJ1-1|NA|TRBV24-1
CATSPGWNTEAFF
TGTGCCACCAGTCCAGGCTGGAACACTGAAGCTTTCTTT
>TRBD1|TRBJ1-5|NA|TRBV7-2
CASSPRQGASQPQHF
TGTGCCAGCAGCCCCAGGCAGGGGGCCTCTCAGCCCCAGCATTTT
>NA|TRBJ2-3|NA|TRBV18
CASSPPRYTDTQYF
TGTGCCAGCTCACCACCGAGGTACACAGATACGCAGTATTTT
>TRBD2|TRBJ2-1|once|TRBV7-9
CASSAGLAGSKEQFF
TGTGCCAGCAGCGCGGGACTAGCGGGATCAAAGGAGCAGTTCTTC